The source of this T cell receptor (beta chain) is a study of blood T cell repertoires in COVID-19. Study-level information: Samples representing acute and convalescent COVID-19 were sourced from the United States, Italy and Spain.

Patients in Seattle were enrolled during active infection, then followed longitudinally. In the original analysis: The assay estimated nucleated cells by amplifying reference gene primers. Data came from immunoSEQ multiplex PCR; TCRdb stores just in-frame clones and leaves some out. V, J and clone size reflect that table, while D and trimming were determined from the DNA. The top ten hold roughly 6.3% of the sample, which has fewer than 450,000 clones, over 80% seen once. CDR3 length: 18 amino acids. Trimming cost V 1 base and J 4 bases; bases outside gene matches: 12. Germline lookup yields CDR1 KGHSH and CDR2 LQKENI.

The sequenced sample consisted of peripheral blood. This receptor was obtained from a woman aged 50 to 60 with COVID-19, enrolled during active disease. The chain has TRBV18 and TRBJ2-2; 7 positions agree with TRBD1. CDR3 sequence: CASSPRTGTNVITGELFF. In nucleotides, the CDR3 is TGTGCCAGCTCACCACGGACAGGAACGAACGTTATCACCGGGGAGCTGTTTTTT.